This record concerns one TCR beta chain sequence. Its matching antigen is unknown. A 120-subject validation cohort, separate from the 666-subject first cohort, supplied the donors. This record belongs to a study of cytomegalovirus exposure and HLA in healthy donors. Study-wide points: The authors enumerated 164 TCR beta chains as linked to cytomegalovirus. Rarity marked most TCR sequences, yet some public TCRs occurred in many donors.

This CDR3 spans 17 amino acids. The V gene's germline CDR1 is SGHTA and CDR2 FQGNSA. V was clipped by 2 bases and J by 0 bases, with 11 bases between them. Profiling relied on immunoSEQ multiplex PCR, and the TCRdb table lists in-frame clones only, not all of them. The sample yields about 150,000 clones, approximately 91% seen once. This rearrangement joins TRBV7-2 to TRBJ2-6; D gene unclear. This TCR derives from a woman aged 18-35 years in good health and CMV-seropositive. The sample was PBMCs. The CDR3 sequence is CASSLWQTPSGANVLTF. The DNA for the CDR3 is TGTGCCAGCAGCTTATGGCAGACTCCCTCTGGGGCCAACGTCCTGACTTTC.